This is a list of T cell receptor beta chains from one sample in a study of early T cells in non-severe SARS-CoV-2 infection. TCRdb recomputed calls from the 5' RACE reads with MiXCR, one row per CDR3 protein. The sample carries about 110,000 distinct CDR3 sequences, 11% recorded once. The material sequenced was whole blood. All receptors come from an adult who was a healthcare worker with PCR-confirmed SARS-CoV-2 infection or an uninfected control (not recorded which). The CDR3 runs from the conserved cysteine through the conserved F or W. Each record gives: V gene, J gene, D gene, clone size, CDR3 DNA, CDR3 protein. D genes are given only for firm matches. Some rows have no size entry. The others give once, few or many, or a class for an expanded clone.

>TRBV6-2/TRBV6-3|TRBJ1-2|-|-
TGTGCCAGCAGTCCAACCGAGGGGGTTGATGGCTACACCTTC
CASSPTEGVDGYTF
>TRBV7-9|TRBJ2-7|-|-
TGTGCCAGCAGCTACCAGGGATCCGAGCAGTACTTC
CASSYQGSEQYF
>TRBV28|TRBJ1-1|-|-
TGTGCAGTCTCGGGGAACACTGAAGCTTTCTTT
CAVSGNTEAFF
>TRBV3-1|TRBJ2-7|-|-
TGTGCCAGCAGCCCTAGGAGCTTCTACGAGCAGTACTTC
CASSPRSFYEQYF
>TRBV20-1|TRBJ2-1|TRBD1|-
TGCAGTGCTAGACTACTGACAGGGCTAGAATACAATGAGCAGTTCTTC
CSARLLTGLEYNEQFF
>TRBV4-1|TRBJ2-2|-|-
TGCGCCAGCAGCCCGTTAGAGGGGGTGAGCGGGGAGCTGTTTTTT
CASSPLEGVSGELFF
>TRBV7-8|TRBJ1-4|-|few
TGTGCCAGCAGCTTAGGACAAAATGAAAAACTGTTTTTT
CASSLGQNEKLFF
>TRBV7-2|TRBJ2-7|-|many
TGTGCCAGCAGCTACGGGACTTCCAAATACGAGCAGTACTTC
CASSYGTSKYEQYF
>TRBV20-1|TRBJ2-7|-|-
TGCAGTGCCCTTGGGACACGATGGGACGAGCAGTACTTC
CSALGTRWDEQYF
>TRBV15|TRBJ2-1|-|many
TGTGCCACCGTGCAGGGTGGCGCGGGAAGATACAATGAGCAGTTCTTC
CATVQGGAGRYNEQFF
>TRBV6-1|TRBJ2-7|TRBD2|many
TGTGCCAGCAGTCGACTAGCGGACTCCTACGAGCAGTACTTC
CASSRLADSYEQYF
>TRBV2|TRBJ1-5|-|many
TGTGCCAGCAGTGGGTTGCTGAGAAGCAATCAGCCCCAGCATTTT
CASSGLLRSNQPQHF
>TRBV27|TRBJ2-7|-|many
TGTGCCAGCAGTATCCGCCGGGTCTCGTCGACTGGAGAGCAGTACTTC
CASSIRRVSSTGEQYF
>TRBV20-1|TRBJ2-1|TRBD2|-
TGCAGTGCTAGTCTGACTAGCGCCGACTACAATGAGCAGTTCTTC
CSASLTSADYNEQFF
>TRBV21-1|TRBJ2-7|-|few
TGTGCCAGCGGGGAAGTAGCGAGGAGCTCCTACGAGCAGTACTTC
CASGEVARSSYEQYF
>TRBV30|TRBJ1-1|-|many
TGTGCCGGCACTCACAGCCGCCGTAGCACTGAAGCTTTCTTT
CAGTHSRRSTEAFF
>TRBV4-1|TRBJ2-1|TRBD2|-
TGCGCCAGCAGCCAAGATCGGAGCGGGAGGGCCCCCTACAATGAGCAGTTCTTC
CASSQDRSGRAPYNEQFF
>TRBV10-3|TRBJ2-1|TRBD2|-
TGTGCCATCAGCCTAAAGCGGGAGATCGATGAGCAGTTCTTC
CAISLKREIDEQFF
>TRBV5-1|TRBJ2-3|-|few
TGCGCCAGCAGCGTATTAGCGGTTTTTGATACGCAGTATTTT
CASSVLAVFDTQYF
>TRBV7-8|TRBJ1-2|-|few
TGTGCCAGCAGCTTCGAAGGCGGACAGCTCCCTTATGGCTACACCTTC
CASSFEGGQLPYGYTF
>TRBV18|TRBJ2-1|-|-
TGTGCCAGCTCACCTATTCCGACGGGGTGGGATGAGCAGTTCTTC
CASSPIPTGWDEQFF
>TRBV7-8|TRBJ2-1|TRBD2|many
TGTGCCAGCTTGAGCGGGAGCCCGGTCGTCGCTTACAGTGAGCAGTTCTTC
CASLSGSPVVAYSEQFF
>TRBV5-1|TRBJ2-1|TRBD2|few
TGCGCCAGCAACCTAGCGGGTAGTGATGAGCAGTTCTTC
CASNLAGSDEQFF
>TRBV6-5|TRBJ2-6|-|-
TGTGCCAGCAGTTTGGTCCAATCCGGGGCCAACGTCCTGACTTTC
CASSLVQSGANVLTF
>TRBV28|TRBJ2-7|-|many
TGTGCCCACAGACAGAGTTCTGGCTACGAGCAGTACTTC
CAHRQSSGYEQYF
>TRBV5-8|TRBJ1-4|-|-
TGTGCCAGCAGCTTGTCGGGTAGGGGGAATGAAAAACTGTTTTTT
CASSLSGRGNEKLFF
>TRBV7-9|TRBJ2-1|TRBD2|-
TGTGCCAGCAGCTTAACTAGCGGGACTACAAGTGAGCAGTTCTTC
CASSLTSGTTSEQFF
>TRBV20-1|TRBJ2-2|-|many
TGCAGTGCGGCGGGACCTGCCGGCGGGGAGCTGTTTTTT
CSAAGPAGGELFF
>TRBV12-3/TRBV12-4|TRBJ2-5|-|few
TGTGCCAGCAGTTTGGGCCGTGTCGAGGAGACCCAGTACTTC
CASSLGRVEETQYF
>TRBV20-1|TRBJ2-7|-|-
TGCAGTGTACAGACCTACGAGCAGTACTTC
CSVQTYEQYF
>TRBV7-2|TRBJ2-1|TRBD2|many
TGTGCCAGCAGCTTCCGCCGACTAGCGACGCCTACGCAGTTCTTC
CASSFRRLATPTQFF
>TRBV7-6|TRBJ2-7|TRBD1|few
TGTGCCAGCAGCTTATTGGACCGGGACAGCCATCCTTACGAGCAGTACTTC
CASSLLDRDSHPYEQYF
>TRBV5-1|TRBJ2-2|-|-
TGCGCCAGCAGCTTTTTATCGCGAGGGAACACCGGGGAGCTGTTTTTT
CASSFLSRGNTGELFF